These 14 T cell receptor beta chains were all obtained from the same sample, sequenced in a study of CD8 T cells in ankylosing spondylitis. Using its own MiXCR run on the 5' RACE reads, TCRdb lists one record per CDR3 protein. The sample holds 250,000 to 300,000 distinct CDR3 sequences; 15% to 25% are singletons and the top ten take roughly 7.4%. Sequencing was carried out using blood, either unsorted or a sorted T cell fraction (not recorded which). The receptors were sampled from a male donor with ankylosing spondylitis or in good health (not recorded which).

This clonotype was seen at least ten times. The genes are TRBV20-1 and TRBJ2-3; TRBD1 agrees at 9 bases. Germline V gene lookup returns CDR1 DFQATT and CDR2 SNEGSKA (reference sequence). This CDR3 comprises 17 residues. V lost 5 bases and J lost 2; bases outside the gene matches: 14. In nucleotides, the CDR3 is TGCAGTGCTCTCGGGACAGGGTTGAACAGTAACACAGATACGCAGTATTTT. As protein: CSALGTGLNSNTDTQYF.

This chain joins TRBV10-1 and TRBJ2-3; tentatively, D is TRBD2 (7 bases). In germline, CDR1 is WNHNN, CDR2 SYGVQD (reference sequence). This CDR3 region has 14 residues. Trimming removed 6 bases at V and 7 bases at J, with 17 bases between. The CDR3 spells CASRENGGPYTQYF. In nucleotides, the CDR3 is TGCGCCAGCAGAGAAAACGGGGGGCCCTATACGCAGTATTTT.

As for this clonotype: This may come from a read error, since a much larger clone is one base off. This chain uses TRBV20-1 with TRBJ2-1; 7 bases fit TRBD2. Germline V CDR1 and CDR2: DFQATT, SNEGSKA (reference sequence). The junction had 9 bases not matched to a gene; V was cut back by 1 base and J by 3 bases. The CDR3 has 16 amino acids. The CDR3: CSARVLAGAIYNEQFF. DNA of the CDR3: TGCAGTGCTAGAGTATTGGCGGGAGCCATCTACAATGAGCAGTTCTTC.

This clonotype was found a few times. V gene TRBV20-1 combines with J gene TRBJ2-4; D not certain. Per the germline V gene, CDR1 is DFQATT and CDR2 is SNEGSKA (reference sequence). V was trimmed by 5 bases and J by 5 bases, leaving 10 bases between them. CDR3 length: 12 amino acids. CDR3 DNA sequence: TGCAGTGCTCTTGGCGTCGAAAACATTCAGTACTTC. Amino acids: CSALGVENIQYF.

The chain joins TRBV28 to TRBJ2-3, with D uncertain. Per germline, CDR1 MDHEN and CDR2 SYDVKM. The CDR3 extends over 15 amino acids. Trimming pared 6 bases from V and 0 bases from J, leaving 13 bases between. The CDR3 nucleotides read TGTGCCAGCAGCCTTCCGACGGTGAGCACAGATACGCAGTATTTT. It encodes CASSLPTVSTDTQYF.

The table lists this clonotype with a few counts. The V gene is TRBV12-3 or TRBV12-4, the J gene TRBJ1-1; perhaps TRBD1 as D (6 bases). Trimming cost V 7 bases and J 4 bases, with 16 bases left between them. The CDR3 extends over 14 amino acids. CDR3 residues: CASNLLRGGTEAFF. DNA for the CDR3: TGTGCCAGCAATCTCCTCAGGGGTGGCACTGAAGCTTTCTTT.

This clonotype was seen repeatedly, ten times or more. This chain joins TRBV20-1 and TRBJ1-4; D unclear. V was cut by 4 bases and J by 8 bases, with 14 bases left in between. The germline CDR1 and CDR2 sequences are DFQATT and SNEGSKA (reference sequence). This CDR3 is built from 13 residues. DNA for the CDR3: TGCAGTGCTATAAGTGTGGGGAGGGAAAAACTGTTTTTT. This sequence encodes CSAISVGREKLFF.

This clonotype appeared a few times. The chain uses TRBV5-1 and TRBJ2-5; a weak D match, TRBD1 (6 bases). Germline CDR1 SGHRS, CDR2 YFSETQ. V was cut by 0 bases and J by 5 bases, with 11 bases left in between. The length of the CDR3 is 14 residues. CDR3 residues: CASSLALTGETQYF. The CDR3 DNA reads as TGCGCCAGCAGCTTGGCCTTAACAGGGGAGACCCAGTACTTC.

This sequence joins TRBV5-1 and TRBJ2-5; 14 bases are shared with TRBD2. The CDR3 runs to 17 residues. Germline loops: CDR1 SGHRS, CDR2 YFSETQ. V shed 0 bases, J shed 3 bases, and the junction held 4 bases outside the gene matches. CDR3 in amino acids: CASSLGLAGGEEETQYF. As DNA, the CDR3 is TGCGCCAGCAGCTTGGGACTAGCGGGAGGGGAAGAAGAGACCCAGTACTTC. Supplemented by reference TRBV5-1 and TRBJ2-5, the full variable domain reads KAGVTQTPRYLIKTRGQQVTLSCSPISGHRSVSWYQQTPGQGLQFLFEYFSETQRNKGNFPGRFSGRQFSNSRSEMNVSTLELGDSALYLCASSLGLAGGEEETQYFGPGTRLLVL.

This chain uses TRBV28 with TRBJ1-2; no definite D call. Trimming pared 3 bases from V and 6 bases from J, leaving 14 bases between. The CDR3 has 14 residues. Per the germline V gene, CDR1 is MDHEN and CDR2 is SYDVKM. CDR3 residues: CASSLRVPSNGYTF. The CDR3 coding sequence is TGTGCCAGCAGTTTGCGTGTCCCCTCAAATGGCTACACCTTC.

This clonotype was found a few times. The chain employs TRBV5-1 and TRBJ2-1; D unclear. Looked up from germline, CDR1 is SGHRS and CDR2 is YFSETQ. The CDR3 is made up of 16 amino acids. V lost 0 bases to trimming and J lost 1 base, with 11 bases between them. The CDR3 region is CASSLDGVGSYNEQFF. The CDR3 bases are TGCGCCAGCAGCTTGGATGGGGTCGGGTCCTACAATGAGCAGTTCTTC.

The chain combines TRBV14 with TRBJ2-5, with D unclear. This CDR3 is 14 amino acids long. V was cut by 5 bases and J by 0 bases, with 10 bases left in between. In germline, CDR1 is SGHDN, CDR2 FVKESK. The DNA of the CDR3 is TGTGCCAGCAGCGACCCCCGGTACCAAGAGACCCAGTACTTC. It is translated as CASSDPRYQETQYF.

The chain employs TRBV7-2 and TRBJ2-5; D uncertain. The CDR3 covers 13 residues. The germline V gene has CDR1 SGHTA and CDR2 FQGNSA. V shed 4 bases and J shed 5 bases, with 11 bases lying between them. CDR3 amino acids: CASSSFLGETQYF. In DNA form, the CDR3 reads TGTGCCAGCAGCTCCTTCCTTGGGGAGACCCAGTACTTC.

This clonotype has a handful of counts. The rearrangement uses TRBV27 and TRBJ2-2, with TRBD1 identical over 7 bases. Germline-derived CDR1 and CDR2 are MNHEY and SMNVEV (reference sequence). The CDR3 loop spans 15 amino acids. V shed 3 bases and J 6 bases; nucleotides not matched to a gene: 7. For the CDR3, the DNA is TGTGCCAGCAGTTTGGGGCAGGGGGAAGCCGGGGAGCTGTTTTTT. It codes for CASSLGQGEAGELFF.